Below, 17 T cell receptor beta chains from the same sample are listed, as sequenced in a study of CXCR3-negative and CXCR3-positive naive CD8 T cells. UMI-labeled 5' RACE TRB cDNA libraries were prepared from the cells. TCRdb re-called the 5' RACE reads; every CDR3 protein appears as one record, without DNA. In total, the table holds roughly 28,000 distinct CDR3 sequences. Specimen: memory CD8+ T cells from blood. The receptors were gathered from a human donor in good health. Some clones in this sample may be carry-over from other donors' samples.

V is TRBV7-9 and J is TRBJ1-1; TCRdb names TRBD1, which stays unverified in the absence of DNA. Germline lookup yields CDR1 SEHNR and CDR2 FQNEAQ (reference sequence). The CDR3 length is 12 residues. CDR3 sequence: CASSFDRTEAFF.

The CDR3 protein is CSARLATGELFF. The chain has TRBV29-1 and TRBJ2-2; the TCRdb D gene call, TRBD2, has no DNA to confirm it. From germline, CDR1 is SQVTM and CDR2 ANQGSEA. CDR3 length: 12 amino acids.

The V gene is TRBV12-3 or TRBV12-4, the J gene TRBJ2-7; TCRdb returns TRBD2, unconfirmable since there is no DNA. CDR3 length equals 14 residues. CDR3: CASSFGLDGYEQYF.

This CDR3 is CASSSKNEQFF. The chain links TRBV7-9 to TRBJ2-1. Germline V gene data show CDR1 as SEHNR and CDR2 as FQNEAQ (reference sequence). The CDR3 is 11 amino acids.

The V call is TRBV11-3, the J call TRBJ2-7; TCRdb selects TRBD2, and the lack of DNA leaves this call unchecked. The CDR3 length is 17 residues. CDR1 and CDR2 from the germline V gene are SGHNT and YENEEA. CDR3 loop: CASSPLTSGGRGYEQYF.

V gene TRBV7-8 combines with J gene TRBJ2-5. Germline V gene sequence: CDR1 SGHVS, CDR2 FQNEAQ. This CDR3 spans 12 amino acids. This CDR3 is CASSLMGETQYF.

The chain couples TRBV7-3 to TRBJ2-1; checking the TCRdb D call of TRBD2 is not possible without DNA. The CDR3 totals 13 residues. Germline lookup yields CDR1 SGHTA and CDR2 FQGTGA. The CDR3 sequence: CASSLTSGGEQFF. The full variable domain, with the rest looked up from reference TRBV7-3 and TRBJ2-1, is GAGVSQTPSNKVTEKGKYVELRCDPISGHTALYWYRQSLGQGPEFLIYFQGTGAADDSGLPNDRFFAVRPEGSVSTLKIQRTERGDSAVYLCASSLTSGGEQFFGPGTRLTVL.

The CDR3 here is CASSLEGIGRIGELFF. The J gene is TRBJ2-2, the V gene TRBV7-2; there is no DNA to check the TCRdb D call of TRBD1. In germline, CDR1 is SGHTA, CDR2 FQGNSA. The CDR3 covers 16 residues.

V usage is TRBV29-1 and J usage is TRBJ2-2. Per germline, CDR1 SQVTM and CDR2 ANQGSEA. The CDR3 sequence is 14 residues long. The CDR3 region is CSVERDANTGELFF.

This rearrangement joins TRBV4-3 to TRBJ1-5. Germline V gene lookup returns CDR1 LGHNA and CDR2 YSLEER. This CDR3 comprises 14 residues. CDR3: CASSPNLGNQPQHF.

The chain has TRBV25-1 and TRBJ2-2. Germline values: CDR1 MGHDK, CDR2 SYGVNS. CDR3 size: 14 residues. The CDR3 loop is CASSLTGYTGELFF.

This sequence joins TRBV7-9 and TRBJ2-1; TCRdb's D call of TRBD2 is untestable without DNA. The CDR3 has 16 amino acids. Per the germline V gene, CDR1 is SEHNR and CDR2 is FQNEAQ (reference sequence). The CDR3 sequence is CASKESGTSDYNEQFF.

This chain connects TRBV20-1 to TRBJ2-7; TCRdb designates TRBD1, a call that cannot be tested without DNA. From germline, CDR1 is DFQATT and CDR2 SNEGSKA (reference sequence). The CDR3 is 14 amino acids. The CDR3 spells CSARDPGQPHEQYF.

The V gene is TRBV29-1, the J gene TRBJ2-1. The CDR3 is made up of 14 amino acids. Germline V gene sequence: CDR1 SQVTM, CDR2 ANQGSEA. CDR3 sequence: CSVEEESSYNEQFF.

This chain joins TRBV25-1 and TRBJ2-1. From germline, CDR1 is MGHDK and CDR2 SYGVNS. The CDR3 spans 17 residues. CDR3 sequence reads: CASSLTSTESTYNEQFF.

The CDR3 sequence: CASSQVSSGGAEAAELFF. This chain joins TRBV4-3 and TRBJ2-2; the D call of TRBD2 rests on TCRdb alone, since no DNA is present to check it. The CDR3 is 18 amino acids. CDR1 LGHNA and CDR2 YSLEER come from the germline V gene.

The chain joins TRBV20-1 to TRBJ2-7; TCRdb reports TRBD1, a call that lacks DNA to check it against. The CDR3 covers 14 residues. Per the germline V gene, CDR1 is DFQATT and CDR2 is SNEGSKA (reference sequence). The CDR3 loop reads CSAPSDSAGHEQYF.